Following are 29 T cell receptor beta chains from one sample sequenced in a study of blood T cells in healthy people across ages. Then a second PCR, running about 6 to 11 cycles, was carried out with a sample-barcoded 5' primer and a J-beta primer mix. TCRdb reprocessed the 5' RACE reads with MiXCR, giving one entry per CDR3 protein. The sample includes about 570,000 distinct CDR3 sequences, about 26% of them seen just once. Sequencing used blood. The receptor source for this set is a woman in her seventies in good health.

This clonotype was picked up many times. The chain links TRBV4-3 to TRBJ2-7; 7 bases map to TRBD2. V trimming: 2 bases; J trimming: 7 bases; junction bases outside the gene matches: 17. This CDR3 comprises 17 residues. Per the germline V gene, CDR1 is LGHNA and CDR2 is YSLEER. The chain's CDR3 is CASSQNLNLAVPGEQYF. CDR3 sequence (DNA): TGCGCCAGCAGCCAAAATCTGAACCTAGCGGTGCCGGGGGAGCAGTACTTC.

The sample holds a few counts of this clonotype. This chain uses TRBV21-1 with TRBJ2-7; whether TRBD1, the table's D call, matches the DNA was not checked. TRBV21-1 is noted as a pseudogene. CDR3 length: 10 amino acids. CDR3 sequence (DNA): TGTGCCAGCAGCTCCCCTCAGCAGTACTTC. It encodes CASSSPQQYF.

The rearrangement joins TRBV12-3 or TRBV12-4 to TRBJ2-5; perhaps D is TRBD1 or TRBD2 (5 bases each). V was pared by 3 bases and J by 2 bases, with 16 bases between. The CDR3 totals 16 residues. CDR3 region: CASSLSWAGRQETQYF. CDR3 DNA sequence: TGTGCCAGCAGTTTGTCATGGGCAGGGAGACAAGAGACCCAGTACTTC.

This clonotype was observed a few times. The rearrangement uses TRBV20-1 and TRBJ2-3; D is perhaps TRBD2 (5 bases). The CDR3 covers 15 residues. Germline CDR1 DFQATT, CDR2 SNEGSKA (reference sequence). V lost 2 bases and J 8 bases, leaving 20 bases between the germline ends. CDR3 sequence: CSARRVGQAGRTQYF. CDR3 DNA: TGCAGTGCTAGACGGGTAGGCCAGGCGGGTCGTACGCAGTATTTT.

The chain joins TRBV7-2 to TRBJ2-3; D possibly matches TRBD1 or TRBD2 (6 bases each). There are 13 residues in the CDR3. CDR1 and CDR2 from the germline V gene are SGHTA and FQGNSA. Deletions cut 6 bases from V and 8 bases from J, with 15 bases between. This CDR3 is CASRGGYGPTQYF. As DNA, the CDR3 is TGTGCCAGCAGAGGGGGGTACGGTCCTACGCAGTATTTT.

The DNA for the CDR3 is TGCAGTGCTAGGGGGTCTCAGCGGGGGCTGAGGGGGACGCAGTATTTT. Protein product: CSARGSQRGLRGTQYF. The V call is TRBV20-1, the J call TRBJ2-3; TRBD2 matches at 8 bases. Germline lookup yields CDR1 DFQATT and CDR2 SNEGSKA (reference sequence). The CDR3 covers 16 residues. V trimming: 3 bases; J trimming: 9 bases; junction bases outside the gene matches: 17.

The CDR3 loop is CASRPDRGYNYGYTF. The DNA for the CDR3 is TGTGCCAGCAGGCCAGACAGGGGGTACAACTATGGCTACACCTTC. This chain joins TRBV6-5 and TRBJ1-2; 9 bases are a match to TRBD1. Germline V gene lookup returns CDR1 MNHEY and CDR2 SVGAGI. This CDR3 has 15 amino acids. V was clipped by 6 bases and J by 2 bases; unmatched bases: 7.

The CDR3, as DNA: TGTGCCAGCAGTTTTGGGCCAGCGCGGACTCAGTACTTC. Protein: CASSFGPARTQYF. V usage is TRBV12-3 or TRBV12-4 and J usage is TRBJ2-1, with D hard to call. The J call may be faulty, since TRBJ2-4 better matches the DNA end. The length of the CDR3 is 13 residues.

This clonotype was detected once. V is TRBV4-3 and J is TRBJ2-2, with TRBD1 matching over 7 bases. CDR3 size: 14 residues. Trimming at V came to 6 bases and at J to 5 bases, leaving 6 bases not matched to a gene. Germline V gives CDR1 LGHNA, CDR2 YSLEER. CDR3 nucleotide sequence: TGCGCCAGCAGTACCTCAGGGGGAACCGGGGAGCTGTTTTTT. Encoded protein: CASSTSGGTGELFF.

The table lists this clonotype with a few counts. V gene TRBV7-2 combines with J gene TRBJ1-1; TRBD1 matches 9 bases. Losses at the gene ends were 2 bases for V and 4 bases for J; bases not matched to a gene: 2. Germline V gene lookup returns CDR1 SGHTA and CDR2 FQGNSA. This CDR3 comprises 14 residues. CDR3 coding DNA: TGTGCCAGCAGCTTAACGGGACAGGGCACTGAAGCTTTCTTT. Translation gives CASSLTGQGTEAFF.

The CDR3 loop reads CASSGGGSNEKLFF. The CDR3 DNA sequence: TGTGCCAGCAGCGGTGGGGGTTCTAATGAAAAACTGTTTTTT. The chain couples TRBV7-2 to TRBJ1-4; possibly TRBD1 for D (5 bases). Germline CDR1 is SGHTA and CDR2 is FQGNSA. Deletions cut 5 bases from V and 3 bases from J, with 10 bases between. The CDR3 loop spans 14 amino acids.

This clonotype appeared a few times. CDR3 amino acids: CAISEKQGAQTSHGYTF. In DNA form, the CDR3 reads TGTGCCATCAGTGAGAAACAGGGGGCGCAGACTAGCCATGGCTACACCTTC. This chain connects TRBV10-3 to TRBJ1-2, with 9 bases matching TRBD1. Germline CDR1 reads ENHRY; CDR2 reads SYGVKD. The CDR3 runs 17 residues. The junction had 13 bases not matched to a gene; V was cut back by 2 bases and J by 6 bases.

This clonotype was counted many times. The J gene is TRBJ1-2, the V gene TRBV5-1; tentatively, D is TRBD1 (5 bases). Trimming pared 4 bases from V and 8 bases from J, leaving 18 bases between. Germline CDR1 reads SGHRS; CDR2 reads YFSETQ. The CDR3 contains 14 residues. For the CDR3, the DNA is TGCGCCAGCAGCGTCCAGGGAAAGGGCGGAGGCTACACCTTC. This gives the protein CASSVQGKGGGYTF.

In its sample, this clonotype was seen a few times. One end of the junction does not line up with germline, which may come from a read error. CDR3 protein: CVSSPRRVDYEQYF. The DNA of the CDR3 is TGTGTCAGCAGCCCGCGAAGGGTCGACTACGAGCAGTACTTC. The rearrangement joins TRBV7-2 to TRBJ2-7; D call uncertain. The CDR3 contains 14 residues. Germline CDR1 reads SGHTA; CDR2 reads FQGNSA. The full variable domain, completed using reference TRBV7-2 and TRBJ2-7, is GAGVSQSPSNKVTEKGKDVELRCDPISGHTALYWYRQSLGQGLEFLIYFQGNSAPDKSGLPSDRFSAERTGGSVSTLTIQRTQQEDSAVYLCVSSPRRVDYEQYFGPGTRLTVT.

Only a few counts were recorded for this clonotype. The rearrangement uses TRBV20-1 and TRBJ2-1; unclear D gene. In germline, CDR1 is DFQATT, CDR2 SNEGSKA (reference sequence). Trimming left V 6 bases short and J 4 bases short, with 4 bases between. The CDR3 length is 10 residues. DNA of the CDR3: TGCAGTGCATCTTACAATGAGCAGTTCTTC. It encodes CSASYNEQFF.

This clonotype was found a few times. This chain links TRBV4-2 with TRBJ2-1; TRBD2 matches 16 bases. The end of the DNA aligns better with TRBJ2-7, so the J call may be wrong. The CDR3 sequence is 17 residues long. Per the germline V gene, CDR1 is LGHNA and CDR2 is YNFKEQ. In DNA form, the CDR3 reads TGTGCCAGCAGCACGGGACTAGCGGGGGGGACGGCCTACGAGCAGTACTTC. Translation gives CASSTGLAGGTAYEQYF.

The chain uses TRBV5-1 and TRBJ2-4; D might be TRBD1 or TRBD2, each matching 5 bases. The CDR3 extends over 15 amino acids. From germline, CDR1 is SGHRS and CDR2 YFSETQ. The V gene lost 7 bases and the J gene lost 0 bases, with 14 bases spanning the gap. The CDR3 DNA is TGCGCCAGCGCCGAAGGGACCGTAGCCAAAAACATTCAGTACTTC. Translated, it gives CASAEGTVAKNIQYF.

The sample holds a few counts of this clonotype. The chain carries TRBV10-3 and TRBJ2-7, with D possibly matching TRBD1 (5 bases). Trimming pared 6 bases from V and 2 bases from J, leaving 11 bases between. Looked up from germline, CDR1 is ENHRY and CDR2 is SYGVKD. This CDR3 is built from 13 residues. CDR3 sequence (DNA): TGTGCCATCAGAAAGGACACTCCCTACGAGCAGTACTTC. Its protein is CAIRKDTPYEQYF.

The chain's CDR3 is CASSLNGMGETQYF. CDR3 bases: TGTGCCAGCAGTCTAAATGGTATGGGGGAGACCCAGTACTTC. The chain links TRBV6-2 or TRBV6-3 to TRBJ2-5; D call uncertain. Germline V gene sequence: CDR1 MNHEY, CDR2 SVGEGT. Trimming removed 5 bases at V and 5 bases at J, with 15 bases between. The CDR3 totals 14 residues.

About this clonotype: Germline is not matched at one junction end, which may reflect a read error. The chain couples TRBV7-2 to TRBJ2-5; D unclear. The DNA end is a closer match to TRBJ2-1, so the J assignment may be wrong. The CDR3 has 15 residues. CDR1 and CDR2 (germline): SGHTA, FQGNSA. CDR3 sequence: CASSLAVRDNNKQFF. The CDR3 DNA reads as TGTGCCAGCAGCTTGGCGGTACGAGATAACAATAAGCAGTTCTTC.

The gene calls are TRBV29-1 and TRBJ2-1, with TRBD2 matching over 13 bases. The CDR3 consists of 14 residues. The ends lost 5 bases at V and 5 bases at J; junction bases unmatched: 3. CDR1 and CDR2 (germline): SQVTM, ANQGSEA. The DNA for the CDR3 is TGCAGCGTTTTGGGACTAGCGGGAAACAATGAGCAGTTCTTC. It yields the protein CSVLGLAGNNEQFF.

This chain's CDR3 is CASTLRSTKGSPGGYTF. In DNA, the CDR3 is TGTGCCAGCACTCTCCGGTCCACTAAGGGGAGCCCTGGGGGCTACACCTTC. The V and J genes are TRBV12-3 or TRBV12-4 and TRBJ1-2; maybe TRBD1 (5 bases). Trimming left V 7 bases short and J 8 bases short, with 29 bases between. CDR3 length equals 17 residues.

The chain is built from TRBV20-1 and TRBJ2-1; D might be TRBD1 (5 bases). V was trimmed by 1 base and J by 1 base, leaving 11 bases between them. The CDR3 has 15 amino acids. Germline V CDR1 and CDR2: DFQATT, SNEGSKA (reference sequence). This chain's CDR3 is CSARVAGASYNEQFF. The CDR3 nucleotides read TGCAGTGCTAGAGTAGCTGGGGCATCCTACAATGAGCAGTTCTTC.

This clonotype was detected only a few times. The CDR3 reads CASSVMGNGGYTF. The CDR3 DNA reads as TGTGCCAGCAGCGTTATGGGGAATGGTGGCTACACCTTC. V is TRBV9 and J is TRBJ1-2; no definite D call. The CDR3 has 13 amino acids. Trimming pared 2 bases from V and 7 bases from J, leaving 12 bases between. Per germline, CDR1 SGDLS and CDR2 YYNGEE.

This clonotype was counted between two and nine times. The V call is TRBV5-1, the J call TRBJ2-1; D uncertain. Looked up from germline, CDR1 is SGHRS and CDR2 is YFSETQ. The CDR3 length is 12 residues. Trimming stripped 1 base from V and 8 bases from J, with 7 bases between. The chain's CDR3 is CASSLISDEQFF. The CDR3 nucleotides are TGCGCCAGCAGCTTGATAAGCGATGAGCAGTTCTTC.

The rearrangement links TRBV12-3 or TRBV12-4 to TRBJ2-7; 7 nucleotides align to TRBD1. The CDR3 runs to 17 residues. The V and J ends lost 4 bases and 2 bases, in that order; junction bases with no gene match: 14. The CDR3 loop reads CASSSPLNRGPTYEQYF. DNA for the CDR3: TGTGCCAGCAGTTCCCCCCTAAACAGGGGCCCTACCTACGAGCAGTACTTC.

The rearrangement uses TRBV2 and TRBJ2-1; maybe TRBD1 (6 bases). The closer fit of TRBJ2-7 to the DNA end suggests the J call may be wrong. Germline values: CDR1 SNHLY, CDR2 FYNNEI. There are 14 residues in the CDR3. For the CDR3, the DNA is TGTGCCAGCAGTGCGGACAGCTACTCCTACGAGCAGTACTTC. Translating gives CASSADSYSYEQYF.

This clonotype was found a few times. This chain joins TRBV20-1 and TRBJ2-2; D might be TRBD1 (5 bases). Germline V gene lookup returns CDR1 DFQATT and CDR2 SNEGSKA (reference sequence). The V and J ends lost 0 bases and 4 bases respectively, with 9 bases between them. The CDR3 is 14 residues long. Written as DNA, the CDR3 is TGCAGTGCTAGAGAGGGGCTCTCCACCGGGGAGCTGTTTTTT. Its protein product is CSAREGLSTGELFF.

This clonotype has just a few counts. The chain joins TRBV29-1 to TRBJ1-4, with 7 bases lining up with TRBD1. The CDR3 has 11 residues. With 7 bases clipped from V and 10 bases from J, the junction kept 6 bases outside the gene matches. Per the germline V gene, CDR1 is SQVTM and CDR2 is ANQGSEA. The CDR3 sequence: CSGGTGVKLFF. The CDR3 DNA sequence: TGCAGCGGGGGTACAGGGGTAAAACTGTTTTTT.